This TCR beta chain originates from a study of T cells after yellow fever vaccination. Looking at the study overall: Fractions containing few cells were prepared with SMART-Seq v4 Ultra Low Input. Whole-study findings and limits: Faster peaking, at day 5 versus 15, marked a secondary response that was weaker. Clonotypes shared by both compartments, CD4 and CD8, made up a small share.

Germline CDR1 and CDR2: KGHDR and SFDVKD. This CDR3 region has 17 residues. The ends lost 2 bases at V and 3 bases at J; junction bases unmatched: 6. TCR cDNA was made by 5'RACE template switching, adding a universal primer site and UMIs. TCRdb processed the 5' RACE reads anew with MiXCR; each CDR3 protein has one entry. The repertoire has hundreds of thousands of distinct CDR3 sequences, about 14% of them found once; the top ten carry 11% to 15%. This clonotype was detected a few times. The antigen is unknown. The sample here was PBMCs, taken on the day of the yellow fever booster vaccination. This receptor was obtained from a man aged 25-45 years who received the YFV17D yellow fever vaccine. J is TRBJ2-1 and V is TRBV24-1; 10 bases agree with TRBD1. CDR3 coding DNA: TGTGCCACCAGTGATTCCTTCGGGACAGGGGACTACAATGAGCAGTTCTTC. Amino acid sequence: CATSDSFGTGDYNEQFF.